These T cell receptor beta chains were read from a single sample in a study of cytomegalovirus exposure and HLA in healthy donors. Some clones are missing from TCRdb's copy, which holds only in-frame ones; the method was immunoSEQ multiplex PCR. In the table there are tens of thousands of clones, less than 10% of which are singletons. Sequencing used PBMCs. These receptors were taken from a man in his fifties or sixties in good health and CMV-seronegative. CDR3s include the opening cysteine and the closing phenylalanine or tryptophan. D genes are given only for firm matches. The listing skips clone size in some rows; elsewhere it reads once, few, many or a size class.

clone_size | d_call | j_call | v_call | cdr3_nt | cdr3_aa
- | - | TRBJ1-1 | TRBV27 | TGTGCCAGCAGGACGGCAAGAAGGGCGGGCACTGAAGCTTTCTTT | CASRTARRAGTEAFF
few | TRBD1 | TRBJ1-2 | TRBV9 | TGTGCCAGCAGTGGACAGGGAGGTAACTATGGCTACACCTTC | CASSGQGGNYGYTF
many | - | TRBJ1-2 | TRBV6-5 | TGTGCCAGCAGTTACTCCGTCGCGGAATCCTATGGCTACACCTTC | CASSYSVAESYGYTF
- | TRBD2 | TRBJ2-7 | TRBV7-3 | TGTGCCAGCGCGCGGGGGACTTCCTACGAGCAGTACTTC | CASARGTSYEQYF
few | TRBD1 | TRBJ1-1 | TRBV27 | TGTGCCAGCAGTCCCAGATACAGGGGAGATACTGAAGCTTTCTTT | CASSPRYRGDTEAFF
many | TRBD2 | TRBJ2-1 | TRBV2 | TGTGCCAGCACCTCACGGACAGCGGGGGGGCCTGAGCAGTTCTTC | CASTSRTAGGPEQFF
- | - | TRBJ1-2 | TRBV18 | TGTGCCAGCTCACCAAGCGGGAGAGGGACAAACTATGGCTACACCTTC | CASSPSGRGTNYGYTF
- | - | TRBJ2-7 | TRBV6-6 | TGTGCCAGCAGTTACTCTCCAGAGACTAGGCCCTACGAGCAGTACTTC | CASSYSPETRPYEQYF
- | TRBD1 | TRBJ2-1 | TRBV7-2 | TGTGCCAGCAGCGTAGGGACAGGTAGCTACAATGAGCAGTTCTTC | CASSVGTGSYNEQFF
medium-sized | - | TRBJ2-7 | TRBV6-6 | TGTGCCAGCACCTCCTTTCCAGACAGCTACGAGCAGTACTTC | CASTSFPDSYEQYF
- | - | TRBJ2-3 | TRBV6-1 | TGTGCCAGCAGTGAAGCATCGGGGATTAGCACAGATACGCAGTATTTT | CASSEASGISTDTQYF
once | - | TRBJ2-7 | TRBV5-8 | TGTGCCAGCAGCTTGGGGGCCGCGACCTACGAGCAGTACTTC | CASSLGAATYEQYF
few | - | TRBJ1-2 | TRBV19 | TGTGCCAGTAGCCCTAGTTCCTATGGCTACACCTTC | CASSPSSYGYTF
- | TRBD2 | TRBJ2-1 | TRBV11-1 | TGTGCCAGCAGCCCCCCCCCAGGTTCGGGGGGTAGCGGGAGTGATGAGCAGTTCTTC | CASSPPPGSGGSGSDEQFF
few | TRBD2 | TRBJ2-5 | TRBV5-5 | TGTGCCAGCAGCTTTCTAGCGGGGGGCCAAGAGACCCAGTACTTC | CASSFLAGGQETQYF
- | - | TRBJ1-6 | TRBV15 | TGTGCCACCAGCAGAGATAGGGGGACGGGTTCACCCCTCCACTTT | CATSRDRGTGSPLHF
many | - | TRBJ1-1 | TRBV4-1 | TGCGCCAGCAGCCAAGTGATGGAGTCTATTGAAGCTTTCTTT | CASSQVMESIEAFF
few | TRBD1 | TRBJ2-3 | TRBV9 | TGTGCCAGCAGCGTAGAGACAGGGGGATTTTTCACAGATACGCAGTATTTT | CASSVETGGFFTDTQYF
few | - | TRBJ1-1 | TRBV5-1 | TGCGCCAGCTCCATGGAGGGCAGGGAAGCTTTCTTT | CASSMEGREAFF
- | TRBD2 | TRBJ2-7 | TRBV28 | TGTGCCAGCATCGGGACTAGGACGACCTACGAGCAGTACTTC | CASIGTRTTYEQYF
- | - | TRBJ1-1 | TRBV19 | TGTGCCAGTAGTATTAGGGGGTTAAGCACTGAAGCTTTCTTT | CASSIRGLSTEAFF
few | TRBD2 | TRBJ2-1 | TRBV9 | TGTGCCAGCAGCGTAGGTGGTAGCGGGGGGGCCTACAATGAGCAGTTCTTC | CASSVGGSGGAYNEQFF
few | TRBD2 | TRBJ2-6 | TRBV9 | TGTGCCAGCAGAGCCGGGACTAGCGGGAGGTCTGGGGCCAACGTCCTGACTTTC | CASRAGTSGRSGANVLTF
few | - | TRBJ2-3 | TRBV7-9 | TGTGCCAGCAGCTCAGATAGGGGAAGCACAGATACGCAGTATTTT | CASSSDRGSTDTQYF
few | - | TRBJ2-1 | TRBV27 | TGTGCCAGCAGTGTATACAATGAGCAGTTCTTC | CASSVYNEQFF